This T cell receptor beta chain was obtained from a study of cytomegalovirus exposure and HLA in healthy donors. General observations from the study: TCR beta chains numbering more than 150 were designated cytomegalovirus-associated. Subsequent analysis revealed that first-cohort TCR clusters tended to co-occur in the 120 or so validation repertoires. Cytomegalovirus status was reportedly diagnosed by the classifier with high sensitivity and specificity. Most TCR sequences showed up rarely, but some public TCRs showed up in many donors.

The CDR3 runs 14 residues. The germline CDR1 and CDR2 sequences are MNHNS and SASEGT. V shed 6 bases and J 2 bases; nucleotides not matched to a gene: 4. Clones were read by immunoSEQ multiplex PCR, and TCRdb kept only the in-frame ones, dropping some. The table shows 140,000 or so clones, with approximately 86% occurring only once. A note on this clone: What it binds is not known.

Material: PBMCs. This TCR derives from a man aged 18-30 years in good health and CMV-seropositive. The V call is TRBV6-1, the J call TRBJ2-3; 8 nucleotides align to TRBD1. The CDR3 region is CASSRDRFTDTQYF. CDR3 nucleotide sequence: TGTGCCAGCAGCCGGGACAGGTTCACAGATACGCAGTATTTT.